The 14 T cell receptor beta chains reported below all come from one sample, sequenced in a study of T cell repertoires in cytomegalovirus infection. Each CDR3 protein gets one entry after TCRdb re-called the reads with MiXCR. The sample has approximately 70,000 distinct CDR3 sequences; 20% are singletons. What these receptors recognize is not known. Sequenced here: CD8+ T cells from cultured PBMCs, sampled from culture after CMV antigen stimulation. The source is a human donor in good health (CMV status not recorded). Some clones in this sample may be carry-over from other donors' samples.

This clonotype was counted only a few times. The rearrangement uses TRBV4-1 and TRBJ1-2; 8 nucleotides match TRBD1. Germline CDR1 reads MGHRA; CDR2 reads YSYEKL. V lost 2 bases and J lost 6; bases outside the gene matches: 5. The CDR3 contains 14 residues. CDR3 coding DNA: TGCGCCAGCAGCCAATCAGGGGGCACAGATGGCTACACCTTC. Encoded protein: CASSQSGGTDGYTF.

This clonotype was seen only once. V and J are TRBV4-2 and TRBJ2-3, with TRBD2 identical over 8 bases. Germline CDR1 is LGHNA and CDR2 is YNFKEQ. CDR3 length equals 15 residues. Trimming removed 6 bases from V and 1 base from J; junction bases left unmatched: 6. CDR3 bases: TGTGCCAGCAGGGCGGGGGGAGTGGGCACAGATACGCAGTATTTT. Translating gives CASRAGGVGTDTQYF.

The chain is built from TRBV3-1 and TRBJ2-3, with a possible D match to TRBD1 (6 bases). The CDR3 is 19 amino acids. The V and J ends lost 0 bases and 1 base respectively, with 20 bases between them. Germline lookup yields CDR1 LGHDT and CDR2 YNNKEL (reference sequence). CDR3 DNA: TGTGCCAGCAGCCAAGAGAACAGGGAATGGGGTATAGGCACAGATACGCAGTATTTT. Translating it yields CASSQENREWGIGTDTQYF.

This clonotype was detected only a few times. The chain has TRBV6-2 or TRBV6-3 and TRBJ2-7; 10 bases map to TRBD1. CDR1 MNHEY and CDR2 SVGEGT come from the germline V gene. The CDR3 length is 15 residues. The J segment lost 5 bases and the V segment lost 6 bases, leaving 10 bases of the junction unmatched. The DNA for the CDR3 is TGTGCCAGCAGCGGAGACAGGGGGCGCATAGACGAGCAGTACTTC. Residues: CASSGDRGRIDEQYF.

V gene TRBV6-2 or TRBV6-3 combines with J gene TRBJ2-7; either TRBD1 or TRBD2 may supply D (7 bases each). This CDR3 has 14 amino acids. In germline, CDR1 is MNHEY, CDR2 SVGEGT. The V and J ends lost 6 bases and 7 bases respectively, with 19 bases between them. The CDR3 protein is CASSDREGSREQYF. CDR3 bases: TGTGCCAGCAGCGACAGGGAGGGATCGCGTGAGCAGTACTTC.

This clonotype was counted between two and nine times. The chain uses TRBV20-1 and TRBJ2-7; 11 bases match TRBD2. Germline V gives CDR1 DFQATT, CDR2 SNEGSKA (reference sequence). The CDR3 runs 16 residues. V lost 3 bases, J lost 2 bases, and 9 bases stayed unmatched. CDR3 bases: TGCAGTGCTAGTTTATCCGGGACTAGCGGACCCTACGAGCAGTACTTC. This gives the protein CSASLSGTSGPYEQYF.

This clonotype was detected only a few times. The chain combines TRBV2 with TRBJ2-1; D gene ambiguous. Germline assignment: CDR1 SNHLY and CDR2 FYNNEI. This CDR3 has 17 amino acids. The ends were cut back, 0 bases at V and 0 bases at J, with 12 bases in the middle. CDR3 DNA sequence: TGTGCCAGCAGTGAAGCGCTTAAGGGCAGCTCCTACAATGAGCAGTTCTTC. Translation: CASSEALKGSSYNEQFF.

This clonotype was counted ten times or more. The rearrangement joins TRBV5-1 to TRBJ1-2; tentative D call: TRBD1 (6 bases). This CDR3 region has 12 residues. The ends were cut back, 2 bases at V and 6 bases at J, with 8 bases in the middle. Germline V gene sequence: CDR1 SGHRS, CDR2 YFSETQ. The CDR3 nucleotides read TGCGCCAGCAGCTTAAACAGGGATGGCTACACCTTC. Its translation: CASSLNRDGYTF.

The sample holds a few counts of this clonotype. In DNA, the CDR3 is TGTGCCAGCAGTCTCCCGGGGGATCAGCCCCAGCATTTT. Protein: CASSLPGDQPQHF. V is TRBV6-6 and J is TRBJ1-5; a possible D gene is TRBD1 (5 bases). The CDR3 spans 13 residues. Germline-derived CDR1 and CDR2 are MNHNY and SVGAGI (reference sequence). The V and J ends lost 5 bases and 5 bases respectively, with 10 bases between them.

This clonotype was recorded a few times. This sequence joins TRBV6-5 and TRBJ1-1, with D unresolved. Trimming left V 0 bases short and J 0 bases short, with 5 bases between. Germline CDR1 is MNHEY and CDR2 is SVGAGI. The length of the CDR3 is 14 residues. The CDR3 protein is CASSYSAVNTEAFF. CDR3 bases: TGTGCCAGCAGTTACTCGGCAGTGAACACTGAAGCTTTCTTT.

The rearrangement uses TRBV28 and TRBJ1-2; 7 bases are a match to TRBD1. Trimming removed 5 bases from V and 4 bases from J; junction bases left unmatched: 7. CDR1 and CDR2 from the germline V gene are MDHEN and SYDVKM. The length of the CDR3 is 14 residues. In DNA form, the CDR3 reads TGTGCCAGCAGTCCCCCGGGACAGCTCTATGGCTACACCTTC. It yields the protein CASSPPGQLYGYTF.

This clonotype was seen repeatedly, ten times or more. The rearrangement joins TRBV6-5 to TRBJ1-1; tentatively, D is TRBD1 (5 bases). V lost 2 bases and J 11 bases, leaving 12 bases between the germline ends. This CDR3 spans 12 amino acids. Germline CDR1 and CDR2: MNHEY and SVGAGI. Here the CDR3 DNA reads TGTGCCAGCAGTTACGGGGGAACAAAGGCTTTCTTT. Protein: CASSYGGTKAFF.

This clonotype was seen more than once but under ten times. V usage is TRBV7-6 and J usage is TRBJ2-3; the D gene could be TRBD1 or TRBD2 (5 bases each). Per the germline V gene, CDR1 is SGHVS and CDR2 is FNYEAQ. Trimming pared 1 base from V and 2 bases from J, leaving 13 bases between. The CDR3 contains 16 residues. The CDR3 bases are TGTGCCAGCAGCTTAGGCCCGGGGCCCTCCACAGATACGCAGTATTTT. It is translated as CASSLGPGPSTDTQYF.

The chain joins TRBV6-2 or TRBV6-3 to TRBJ1-1, with D maybe TRBD1 (5 bases). The CDR3 totals 13 residues. Per germline, CDR1 MNHEY and CDR2 SVGEGT. Deletions cut 4 bases from V and 3 bases from J, with 9 bases between. The CDR3 protein is CASSFGDYTEAFF. The CDR3 nucleotides are TGTGCCAGCAGTTTCGGGGACTACACTGAAGCTTTCTTT.